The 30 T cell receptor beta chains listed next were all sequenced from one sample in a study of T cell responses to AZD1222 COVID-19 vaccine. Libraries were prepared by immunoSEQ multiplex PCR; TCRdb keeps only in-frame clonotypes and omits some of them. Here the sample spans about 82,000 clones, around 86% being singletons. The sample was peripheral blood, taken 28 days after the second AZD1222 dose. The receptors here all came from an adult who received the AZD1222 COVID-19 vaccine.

The DNA for the CDR3 is TGTGCCAGCAGCTTACAACAGGGGGGCTATGGCTACACCTTC. Amino acid sequence: CASSLQQGGYGYTF. The chain joins TRBV7-9 to TRBJ1-2, with 8 bases that match TRBD1. There are 14 residues in the CDR3. Germline V gene data show CDR1 as SEHNR and CDR2 as FQNEAQ (reference sequence). V lost 2 bases, J lost 4 bases, and 3 bases stayed unmatched.

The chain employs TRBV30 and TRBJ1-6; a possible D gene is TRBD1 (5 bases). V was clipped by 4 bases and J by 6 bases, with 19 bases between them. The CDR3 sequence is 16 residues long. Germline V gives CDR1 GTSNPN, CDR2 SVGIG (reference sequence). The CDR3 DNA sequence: TGTGCCTGGATAAGAAGTTTAGGGGCCGGTAATTCACCCCTCCACTTT. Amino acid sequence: CAWIRSLGAGNSPLHF.

The CDR3 sequence is CSALNGAEAFF. In nucleotides, the CDR3 is TGCAGTGCTCTAAACGGAGCTGAAGCTTTCTTT. This rearrangement joins TRBV20-1 to TRBJ1-1; D is unresolved. CDR1 and CDR2 from the germline V gene are DFQATT and SNEGSKA (reference sequence). With 5 bases removed from V and 6 bases from J, the gap between germline ends came to 10 bases. The CDR3 spans 11 residues.

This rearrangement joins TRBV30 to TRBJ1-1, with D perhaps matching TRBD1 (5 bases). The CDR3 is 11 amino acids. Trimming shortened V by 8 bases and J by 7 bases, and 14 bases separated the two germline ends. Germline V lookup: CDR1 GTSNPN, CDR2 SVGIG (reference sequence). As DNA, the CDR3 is TGTGCCCGAAAAGGTCAGGGTGAAGCTTTCTTT. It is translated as CARKGQGEAFF.

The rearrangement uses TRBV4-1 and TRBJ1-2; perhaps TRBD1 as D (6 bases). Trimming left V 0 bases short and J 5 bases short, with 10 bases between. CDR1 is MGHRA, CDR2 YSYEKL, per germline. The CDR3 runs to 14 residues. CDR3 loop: CASSQDTTGYGYTF. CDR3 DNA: TGCGCCAGCAGCCAAGATACGACAGGTTATGGCTACACCTTC.

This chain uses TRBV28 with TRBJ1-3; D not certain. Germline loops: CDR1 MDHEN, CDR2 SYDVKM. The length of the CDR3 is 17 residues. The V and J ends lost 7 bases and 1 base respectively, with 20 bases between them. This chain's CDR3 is CASIPYGTGRSGNTIYF. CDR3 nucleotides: TGTGCCAGCATCCCTTATGGTACCGGGAGGTCTGGAAACACCATATATTTT.

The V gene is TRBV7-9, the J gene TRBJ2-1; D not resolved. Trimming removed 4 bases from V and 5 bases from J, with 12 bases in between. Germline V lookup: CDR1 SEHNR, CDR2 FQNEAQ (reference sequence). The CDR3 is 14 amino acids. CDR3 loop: CASSSPGLHNEQFF. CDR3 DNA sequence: TGTGCCAGCAGCTCGCCGGGCCTTCACAATGAGCAGTTCTTC. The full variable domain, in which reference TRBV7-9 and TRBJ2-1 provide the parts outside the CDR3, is DTGVSQNPRHKITKRGQNVTFRCDPISEHNRLYWYRQTLGQGPEFLTYFQNEAQLEKSRLLSDRFSAERPKGSFSTLEIQRTEQGDSAMYLCASSSPGLHNEQFFGPGTRLTVL.

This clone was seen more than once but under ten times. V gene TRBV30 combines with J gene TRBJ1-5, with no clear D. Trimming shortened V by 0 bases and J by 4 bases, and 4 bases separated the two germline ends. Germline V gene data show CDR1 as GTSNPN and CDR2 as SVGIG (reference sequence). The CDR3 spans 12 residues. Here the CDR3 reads CAWSVLNQPQHF. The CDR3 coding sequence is TGTGCCTGGAGTGTCCTTAATCAGCCCCAGCATTTT.

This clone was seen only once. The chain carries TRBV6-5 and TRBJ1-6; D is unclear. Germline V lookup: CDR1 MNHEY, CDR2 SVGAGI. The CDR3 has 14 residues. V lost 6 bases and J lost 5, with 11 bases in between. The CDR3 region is CASRFRENNSPLHF. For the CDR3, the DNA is TGTGCCAGCAGATTCCGGGAGAATAATTCACCCCTCCACTTT.

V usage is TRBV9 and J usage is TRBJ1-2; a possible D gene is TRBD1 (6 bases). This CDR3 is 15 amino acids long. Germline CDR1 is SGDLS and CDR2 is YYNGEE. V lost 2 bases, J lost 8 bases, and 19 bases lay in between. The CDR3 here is CASSVGTAQGRGYTF. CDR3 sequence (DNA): TGTGCCAGCAGCGTGGGCACGGCACAGGGCCGCGGCTACACCTTC.

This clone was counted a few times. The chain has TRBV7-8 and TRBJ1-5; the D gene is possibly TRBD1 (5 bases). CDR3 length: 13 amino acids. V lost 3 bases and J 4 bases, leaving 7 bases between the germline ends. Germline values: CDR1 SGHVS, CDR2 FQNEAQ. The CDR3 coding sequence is TGTGCCAGCAGCTTTGAGGGGAATCAGCCCCAGCATTTT. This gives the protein CASSFEGNQPQHF.

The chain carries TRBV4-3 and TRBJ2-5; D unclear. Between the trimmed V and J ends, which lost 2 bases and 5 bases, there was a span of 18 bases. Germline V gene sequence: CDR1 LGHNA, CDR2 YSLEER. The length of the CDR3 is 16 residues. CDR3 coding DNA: TGCGCCAGCAGCCAAACCTTCTACCAGACGGGTGAGACCCAGTACTTC. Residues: CASSQTFYQTGETQYF.

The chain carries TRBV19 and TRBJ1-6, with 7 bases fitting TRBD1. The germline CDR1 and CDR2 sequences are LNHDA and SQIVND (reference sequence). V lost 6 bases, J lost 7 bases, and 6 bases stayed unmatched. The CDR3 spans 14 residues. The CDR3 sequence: CASRSTGRNSPLHF. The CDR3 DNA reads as TGTGCCAGTAGGTCGACAGGGCGGAATTCACCCCTCCACTTT.

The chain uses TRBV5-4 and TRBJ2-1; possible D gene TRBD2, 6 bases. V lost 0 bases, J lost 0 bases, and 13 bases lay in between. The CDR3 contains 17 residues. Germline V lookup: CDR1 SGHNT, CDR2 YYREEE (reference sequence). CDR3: CASSLAYGGRSYNEQFF. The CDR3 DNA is TGTGCCAGCAGCTTGGCCTACGGGGGTCGCTCCTACAATGAGCAGTTCTTC.

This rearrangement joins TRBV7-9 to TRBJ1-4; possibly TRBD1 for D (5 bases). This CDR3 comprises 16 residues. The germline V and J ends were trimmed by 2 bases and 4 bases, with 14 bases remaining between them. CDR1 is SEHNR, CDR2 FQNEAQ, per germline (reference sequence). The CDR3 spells CASSLNQGTDNEKLFF. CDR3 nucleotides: TGTGCCAGCAGCTTAAACCAGGGAACCGATAATGAAAAACTGTTTTTT. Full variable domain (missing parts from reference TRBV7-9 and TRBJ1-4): DTGVSQNPRHKITKRGQNVTFRCDPISEHNRLYWYRQTLGQGPEFLTYFQNEAQLEKSRLLSDRFSAERPKGSFSTLEIQRTEQGDSAMYLCASSLNQGTDNEKLFFGSGTQLSVL.

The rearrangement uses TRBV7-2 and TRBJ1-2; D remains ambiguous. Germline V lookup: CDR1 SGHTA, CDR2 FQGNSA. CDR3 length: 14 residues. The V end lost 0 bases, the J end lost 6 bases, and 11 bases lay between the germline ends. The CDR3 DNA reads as TGTGCCAGCAGCTTAGCATCCGCTCAAGATGGCTACACCTTC. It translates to CASSLASAQDGYTF.

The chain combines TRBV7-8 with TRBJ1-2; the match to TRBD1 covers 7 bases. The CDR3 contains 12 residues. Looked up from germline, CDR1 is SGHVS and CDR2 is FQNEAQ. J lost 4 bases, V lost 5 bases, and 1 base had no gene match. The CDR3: CASSRDSYGYTF. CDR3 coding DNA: TGTGCCAGCAGCCGGGACAGCTATGGCTACACCTTC.

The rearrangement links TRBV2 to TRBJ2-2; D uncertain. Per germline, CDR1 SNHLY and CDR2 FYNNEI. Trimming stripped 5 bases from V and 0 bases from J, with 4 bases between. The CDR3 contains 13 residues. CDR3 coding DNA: TGTGCCAGCAGTCAGACGAACACCGGGGAGCTGTTTTTT. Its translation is CASSQTNTGELFF.

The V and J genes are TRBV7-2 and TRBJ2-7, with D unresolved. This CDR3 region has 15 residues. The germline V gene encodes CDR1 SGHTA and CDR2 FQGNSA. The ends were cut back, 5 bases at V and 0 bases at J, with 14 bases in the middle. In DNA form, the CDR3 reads TGTGCCAGCAGCCCTACCAGAACCATCTCCTACGAGCAGTACTTC. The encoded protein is CASSPTRTISYEQYF. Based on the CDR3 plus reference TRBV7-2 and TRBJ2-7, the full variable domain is GAGVSQSPSNKVTEKGKDVELRCDPISGHTALYWYRQSLGQGLEFLIYFQGNSAPDKSGLPSDRFSAERTGGSVSTLTIQRTQQEDSAVYLCASSPTRTISYEQYFGPGTRLTVT.

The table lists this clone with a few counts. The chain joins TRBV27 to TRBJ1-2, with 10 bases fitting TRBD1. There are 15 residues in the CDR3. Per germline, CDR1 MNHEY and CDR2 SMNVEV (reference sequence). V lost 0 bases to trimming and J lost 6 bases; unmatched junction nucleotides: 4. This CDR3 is CASSLSSDRGDGYTF. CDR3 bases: TGTGCCAGCAGTTTATCTTCGGACAGGGGGGATGGCTACACCTTC.

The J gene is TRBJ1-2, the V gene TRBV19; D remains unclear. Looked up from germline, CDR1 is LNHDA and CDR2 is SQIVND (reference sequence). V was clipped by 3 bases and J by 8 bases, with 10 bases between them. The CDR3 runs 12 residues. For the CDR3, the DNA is TGTGCCAGTAGTATGCCCCAGGCAGGCTACACCTTC. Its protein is CASSMPQAGYTF.

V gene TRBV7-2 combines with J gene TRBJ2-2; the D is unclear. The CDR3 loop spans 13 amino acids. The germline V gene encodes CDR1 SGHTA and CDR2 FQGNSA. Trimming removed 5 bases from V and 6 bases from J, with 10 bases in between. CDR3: CASSPPPPGELFF. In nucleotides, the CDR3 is TGTGCCAGCAGCCCACCCCCCCCCGGGGAGCTGTTTTTT.

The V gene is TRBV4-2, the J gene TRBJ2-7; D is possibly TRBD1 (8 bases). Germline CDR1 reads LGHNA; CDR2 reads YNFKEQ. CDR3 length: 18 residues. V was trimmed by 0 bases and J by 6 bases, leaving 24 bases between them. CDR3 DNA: TGTGCCAGCAGCCAAGATAGGGCCGGGGGGCAGGGGGCCGGCGAGCAGTACTTC. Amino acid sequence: CASSQDRAGGQGAGEQYF.

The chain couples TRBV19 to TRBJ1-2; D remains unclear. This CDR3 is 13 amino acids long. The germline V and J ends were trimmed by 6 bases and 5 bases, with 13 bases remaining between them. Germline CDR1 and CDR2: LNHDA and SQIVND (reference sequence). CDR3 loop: CASRTDATYGYTF. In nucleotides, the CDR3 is TGTGCCAGTAGAACGGACGCAACTTATGGCTACACCTTC. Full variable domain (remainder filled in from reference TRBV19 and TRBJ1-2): DGGITQSPKYLFRKEGQNVTLSCEQNLNHDAMYWYRQDPGQGLRLIYYSQIVNDFQKGDIAEGYSVSREKKESFPLTVTSAQKNPTAFYLCASRTDATYGYTFGSGTRLTVV.

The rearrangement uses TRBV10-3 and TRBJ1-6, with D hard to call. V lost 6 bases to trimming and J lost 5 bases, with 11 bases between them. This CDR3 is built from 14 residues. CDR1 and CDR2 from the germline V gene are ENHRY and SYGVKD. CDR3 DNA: TGTGCCATCAGCGCCTTAGGAAATAATTCACCCCTCCACTTT. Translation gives CAISALGNNSPLHF.

The CDR3: CAPLRSPNTGELFF. Here the CDR3 DNA reads TGTGCCCCCCTAAGAAGCCCGAACACCGGGGAGCTGTTTTTT. The J gene is TRBJ2-2, the V gene TRBV21-1; whether TRBD2, the table's D call, matches the DNA was not checked. TRBV21-1 is classified as a pseudogene. The CDR3 runs 14 residues.

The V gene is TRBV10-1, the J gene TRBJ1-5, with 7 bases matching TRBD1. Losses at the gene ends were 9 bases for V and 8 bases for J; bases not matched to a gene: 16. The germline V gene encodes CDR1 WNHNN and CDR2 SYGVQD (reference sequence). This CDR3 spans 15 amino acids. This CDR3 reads CARTSDRVFRKPQHF. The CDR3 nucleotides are TGCGCCAGGACCTCCGACAGGGTCTTTAGGAAGCCCCAGCATTTT.

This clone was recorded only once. CDR3 DNA sequence: TGCAGCGTTCCTCGCGACAACTACAATGAGCAGTTCTTC. Residues: CSVPRDNYNEQFF. The chain is built from TRBV29-1 and TRBJ2-1; D is ambiguous. The V end was cut by 5 bases, the J end by 3 bases, with 11 bases between. This CDR3 comprises 13 residues. The V gene's germline CDR1 is SQVTM and CDR2 ANQGSEA.

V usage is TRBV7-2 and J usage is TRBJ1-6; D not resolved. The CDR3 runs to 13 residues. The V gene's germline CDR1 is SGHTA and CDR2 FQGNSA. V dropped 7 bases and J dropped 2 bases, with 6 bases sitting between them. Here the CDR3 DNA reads TGTGCCAGCAACCCTACCTATAATTCACCCCTCCACTTT. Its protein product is CASNPTYNSPLHF. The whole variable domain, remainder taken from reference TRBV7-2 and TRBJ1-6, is GAGVSQSPSNKVTEKGKDVELRCDPISGHTALYWYRQSLGQGLEFLIYFQGNSAPDKSGLPSDRFSAERTGGSVSTLTIQRTQQEDSAVYLCASNPTYNSPLHFGNGTRLTVT.

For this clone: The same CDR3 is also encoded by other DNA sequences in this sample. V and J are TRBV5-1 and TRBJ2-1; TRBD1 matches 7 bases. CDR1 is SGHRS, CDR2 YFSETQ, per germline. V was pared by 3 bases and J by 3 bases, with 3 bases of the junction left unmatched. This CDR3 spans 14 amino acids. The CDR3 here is CASSSAGGYNEQFF. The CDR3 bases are TGCGCCAGCAGCTCTGCAGGGGGCTACAATGAGCAGTTCTTC. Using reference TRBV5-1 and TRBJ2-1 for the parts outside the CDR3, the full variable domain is KAGVTQTPRYLIKTRGQQVTLSCSPISGHRSVSWYQQTPGQGLQFLFEYFSETQRNKGNFPGRFSGRQFSNSRSEMNVSTLELGDSALYLCASSSAGGYNEQFFGPGTRLTVL.